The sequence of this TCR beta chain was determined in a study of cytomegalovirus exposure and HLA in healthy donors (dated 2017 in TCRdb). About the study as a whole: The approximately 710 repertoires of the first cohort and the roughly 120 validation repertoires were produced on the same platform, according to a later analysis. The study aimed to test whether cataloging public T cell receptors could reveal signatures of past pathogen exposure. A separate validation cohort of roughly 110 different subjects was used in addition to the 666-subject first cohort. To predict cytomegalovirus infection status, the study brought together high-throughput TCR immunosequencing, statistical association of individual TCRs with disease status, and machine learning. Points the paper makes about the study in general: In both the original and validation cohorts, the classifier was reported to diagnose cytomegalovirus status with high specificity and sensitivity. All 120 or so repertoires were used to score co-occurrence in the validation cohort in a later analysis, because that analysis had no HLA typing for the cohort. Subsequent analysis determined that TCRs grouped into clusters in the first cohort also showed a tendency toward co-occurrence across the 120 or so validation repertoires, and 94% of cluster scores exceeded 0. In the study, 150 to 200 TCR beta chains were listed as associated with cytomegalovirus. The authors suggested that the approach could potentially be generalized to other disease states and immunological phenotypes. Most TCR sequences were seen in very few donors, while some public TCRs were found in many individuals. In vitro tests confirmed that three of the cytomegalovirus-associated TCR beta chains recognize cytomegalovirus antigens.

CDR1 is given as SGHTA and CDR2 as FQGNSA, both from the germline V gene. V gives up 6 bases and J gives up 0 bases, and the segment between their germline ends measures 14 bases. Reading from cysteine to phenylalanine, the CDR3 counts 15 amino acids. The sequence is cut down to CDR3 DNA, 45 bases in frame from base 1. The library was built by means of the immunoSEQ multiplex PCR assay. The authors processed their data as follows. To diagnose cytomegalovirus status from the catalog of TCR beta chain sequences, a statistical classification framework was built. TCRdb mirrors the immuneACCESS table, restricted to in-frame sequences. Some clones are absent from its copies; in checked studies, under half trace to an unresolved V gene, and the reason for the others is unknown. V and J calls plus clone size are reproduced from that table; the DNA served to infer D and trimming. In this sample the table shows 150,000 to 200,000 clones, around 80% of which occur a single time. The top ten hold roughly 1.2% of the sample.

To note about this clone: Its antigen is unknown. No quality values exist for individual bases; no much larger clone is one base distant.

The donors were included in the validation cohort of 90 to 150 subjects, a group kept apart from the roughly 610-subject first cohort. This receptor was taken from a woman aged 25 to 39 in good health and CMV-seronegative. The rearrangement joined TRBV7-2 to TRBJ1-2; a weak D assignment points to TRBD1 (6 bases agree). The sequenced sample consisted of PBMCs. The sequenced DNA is TGTGCCAGCAGTACAGGGCCGAATGCTAACTATGGCTACACCTTC. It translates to CASSTGPNANYGYTF. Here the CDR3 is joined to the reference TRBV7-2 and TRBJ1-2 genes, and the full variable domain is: GAGVSQSPSNKVTEKGKDVELRCDPISGHTALYWYRQSLGQGLEFLIYFQGNSAPDKSGLPSDRFSAERTGGSVSTLTIQRTQQEDSAVYLCASSTGPNANYGYTFGSGTRLTVV.